This TCR beta chain was profiled in a study of regulatory T cells in long-lasting Graves disease. iRepertoire HTBI primers and Arm-PCR of CDR3 regions built TCR beta libraries. TCRdb reanalysed the multiplex PCR reads using MiXCR and keeps one entry per CDR3 protein. The data show over 450,000 distinct CDR3 sequences, with about 22% seen just once and less than 9% held by the top ten. Notes on the study in general: Authors noted too few samples as a limitation. Persistent-disease Graves' patients showed less TCR diversity than new cases. TRBV28, TRBJ1-2 and TRBJ2-5 emerged as the favored segments in persistent disease.

Points on this clonotype: Its antigen is not identified.

Trimming took off 6 bases at V and 1 base at J, with 9 bases between the two ends. The germline gives CDR1 SGHTA, CDR2 FQGNSA. This CDR3 has 13 amino acids. The time point was: persistent/refractory GD, antithyroid drugs over 5 years with positive TRAb. After RNA was extracted from PBMCs, the TCR library was made from it. This TCR was sampled from a female donor with Graves disease. This specimen consisted of peripheral blood mononuclear cells (PBMCs), obtained when the disease was refractory, from a patient treated with antithyroid drugs. This sequence joins TRBV7-2 and TRBJ1-1; D unresolved. CDR3 in DNA: TGTGCCAGCAGATTTGGTGGGAACACTGAAGCTTTCTTT. It is translated as CASRFGGNTEAFF.